The 12 T cell receptor beta chains presented below share a single source sample, sequenced in a study of cytomegalovirus exposure and HLA in healthy donors. This table comes from immunoSEQ multiplex PCR, and its TCRdb copy is limited to in-frame clones, with some not included. Of a few hundred thousand clones listed, roughly 89% are singletons. Sequencing was carried out using PBMCs. These receptors originate from a woman between 18 and 30 years old in good health and CMV-seronegative.

J is TRBJ1-5 and V is TRBV6-5; 7 nucleotides agree with TRBD1. The CDR3 extends over 15 amino acids. V shed 5 bases and J 3 bases; nucleotides not matched to a gene: 7. The germline V gene encodes CDR1 MNHEY and CDR2 SVGAGI. CDR3 amino acids: CASSPTQGNNQPQHF. In DNA, the CDR3 is TGTGCCAGCAGTCCTACACAGGGGAACAATCAGCCCCAGCATTTT.

V usage is TRBV4-1 and J usage is TRBJ2-1; 7 bases align to TRBD2. CDR1 is MGHRA, CDR2 YSYEKL, per germline. The CDR3 runs 18 residues. Trimming took 0 bases from V and 9 from J; bases not matched to a gene: 17. The CDR3 region has the DNA TGCGCCAGCAGCCAAGACCCACTAGCGACGAATTACAATGCTGAGCAGTTCTTC. Its translation: CASSQDPLATNYNAEQFF.

The V call is TRBV4-1, the J call TRBJ1-1; unclear D gene. Trimming left V 3 bases short and J 2 bases short, with 13 bases between. This CDR3 region has 15 residues. The germline V gene encodes CDR1 MGHRA and CDR2 YSYEKL. This CDR3 reads CASSQDFRFNTEAFF. DNA for the CDR3: TGCGCCAGCAGCCAGGACTTTAGGTTCAACACTGAAGCTTTCTTT.

The chain employs TRBV6-1 and TRBJ2-1; no clear D gene. Germline-derived CDR1 and CDR2 are MNHNS and SASEGT. This CDR3 has 14 residues. V was trimmed by 7 bases and J by 7 bases, leaving 17 bases between them. Written as DNA, the CDR3 is TGTGCCAGCACCGGTGTTGGGCCCTTAAATGAGCAGTTCTTC. As protein: CASTGVGPLNEQFF.

The chain combines TRBV9 with TRBJ2-5; the match to TRBD1 covers 9 bases. The V and J ends lost 0 bases and 4 bases, in that order; junction bases with no gene match: 7. The CDR3 consists of 16 residues. The V gene's germline CDR1 is SGDLS and CDR2 YYNGEE. CDR3 in amino acids: CASSVGVQGARETQYF. The CDR3 nucleotides read TGTGCCAGCAGCGTAGGGGTACAGGGGGCAAGAGAGACCCAGTACTTC.

V gene TRBV5-1 combines with J gene TRBJ1-4; tentatively, D is TRBD1 (6 bases). Germline V gene data show CDR1 as SGHRS and CDR2 as YFSETQ. This CDR3 region has 13 residues. Trimming left V 2 bases short and J 5 bases short, with 7 bases between. The CDR3 DNA reads TGCGCCAGCAGCTTACAGGGAAATGAAAAACTGTTTTTT. Protein product: CASSLQGNEKLFF.

The CDR3 sequence: CASSVTGMTEAFF. The CDR3 coding sequence is TGTGCCAGCAGCGTAACAGGGATGACTGAAGCTTTCTTT. The chain joins TRBV5-6 to TRBJ1-1; TRBD1 might be the D (6 bases). V lost 4 bases and J lost 5, with 12 bases in between. Germline V gene sequence: CDR1 SGHDT, CDR2 YYEEEE. This CDR3 is 13 amino acids long.

The chain has TRBV18 and TRBJ2-1, with TRBD1 matching over 7 bases. With 4 bases clipped from V and 2 bases from J, the junction kept 5 bases outside the gene matches. The CDR3 runs to 15 residues. Germline V lookup: CDR1 KGHSH, CDR2 LQKENI. In DNA, the CDR3 is TGTGCCAGCTCACAGACGACAGGGACCTACAATGAGCAGTTCTTC. Translating gives CASSQTTGTYNEQFF. Full variable domain (rest looked up from reference TRBV18 and TRBJ2-1): NAGVMQNPRHLVRRRGQEARLRCSPMKGHSHVYWYRQLPEEGLKFMVYLQKENIIDESGMPKERFSAEFPKEGPSILRIQQVVRGDSAAYFCASSQTTGTYNEQFFGPGTRLTVL.

This chain connects TRBV27 to TRBJ2-2, with D hard to call. The germline V gene encodes CDR1 MNHEY and CDR2 SMNVEV (reference sequence). The CDR3 has 12 residues. V shed 2 bases and J shed 5 bases, with 3 bases lying between them. DNA of the CDR3: TGTGCCAGCAGTTTACATACCGGGGAGCTGTTTTTT. Its protein is CASSLHTGELFF.

This rearrangement joins TRBV6-1 to TRBJ2-7; 7 bases match TRBD1. The CDR3 length is 18 residues. Looked up from germline, CDR1 is MNHNS and CDR2 is SASEGT. J was trimmed by 2 bases and V by 3 bases; bases with no gene match: 16. In nucleotides, the CDR3 is TGTGCCAGCAGTGAGCAACCAAACTCCGGGACAGCCGCCTACGAGCAGTACTTC. Amino acids: CASSEQPNSGTAAYEQYF.

The genes are TRBV27 and TRBJ2-3, with unresolved D. CDR1 MNHEY and CDR2 SMNVEV come from the germline V gene (reference sequence). The CDR3 contains 15 residues. V was shortened by 0 bases and J by 3 bases, with 10 bases between the two germline ends. The CDR3 protein is CASSLSPGPTDTQYF. CDR3 bases: TGTGCCAGCAGTTTATCGCCAGGTCCGACAGATACGCAGTATTTT.

The CDR3 DNA reads as TGTGCCAGTAATATCGGACATCTCTCCTACGAGCAGTACTTC. It yields the protein CASNIGHLSYEQYF. The chain couples TRBV19 to TRBJ2-7; weak D call: TRBD1 (5 bases). The CDR3 has 14 residues. CDR1 is LNHDA, CDR2 SQIVND, per germline (reference sequence). V dropped 7 bases and J dropped 0 bases, with 13 bases sitting between them.